This T cell receptor (beta chain) was profiled in a study of cytotoxic CD8 clonotypes in ibrutinib-treated CLL. The study's findings and limits: At progression, clonality fell back toward baseline after rising at ibrutinib response.

Regarding this clone: The antigen remains unidentified.

PBMCs that had been cryopreserved were the source of 2 to 2.5 micrograms of genomic DNA for TCR beta libraries. Sequencing was performed with immunoSEQ multiplex PCR; in TCRdb, only in-frame clones are kept and a portion is missing. The sample yields about 120,000 clones, 55% to 75% seen once. This clonotype was obtained from a human donor with chronic lymphocytic leukemia. This material consisted of PBMCs, taken after 24 months of ibrutinib treatment.

DNA of the CDR3: TGTGCCAGCAGTGAATGGGGGCAGGGCAGGACTACTACCGGGGAGCTGTTTTTT. Translation gives CASSEWGQGRTTTGELFF. The chain links TRBV2 to TRBJ2-2, with D perhaps being TRBD1 or TRBD2 (6 bases each). V dropped 2 bases and J dropped 5 bases, with 21 bases sitting between them. The CDR3 contains 18 residues. Germline CDR1 is SNHLY and CDR2 is FYNNEI.